This passage covers 12 T cell receptor beta chains from one sample sequenced in a study of glioma-infiltrating T cells. Amplification of TCR alpha and beta CDR3 regions from RNA used iRepertoire nested multiplex PCR. TCRdb passed the multiplex PCR reads through MiXCR, listing each CDR3 protein once. The sample includes 90,000 or so distinct CDR3 sequences, around 37% seen only once; the top ten take 35% to 40%. Sequencing was done on a sample of glioma tissue, nonneoplastic brain tissue, or PBMCs (not recorded which). The receptors stem from a human donor with low-grade glioma or glioblastoma, undergoing nonglioma brain surgery, or in good health (not recorded which).

A note on this clonotype: A much larger clone differs from this one at a single base, so this may be a read error. The chain is built from TRBV5-6 and TRBJ2-7, with TRBD2 matching 7 bases. Germline CDR1 SGHDT, CDR2 YYEEEE. This CDR3 has 15 residues. V lost 4 bases, J lost 3 bases, and 10 bases stayed unmatched. The CDR3 DNA sequence: TGTGCCAGCAGCCCCCCCCGCGGGGGTCTCTACGAGCAGTACTTC. Translation gives CASSPPRGGLYEQYF.

As for this clonotype: Since the CDR3 does not end with the conserved phenylalanine or tryptophan, this likely comes from a read error. It is unclear where the CDR3 begins or ends on the DNA, so no DNA is shown, and the CDR3 is as TCRdb lists it. This chain joins TRBV5-1 and TRBJ2-3. Germline V gene data show CDR1 as SGHRS and CDR2 as YFSETQ. Both ends counted, the CDR3 spans 14 residues. The CDR3 sequence is CASTALRLTDTQDL.

This clonotype was counted between two and nine times. V and J are TRBV5-4 and TRBJ1-5, with no clear D. The V end lost 0 bases, the J end lost 1 base, and 5 bases lay between the germline ends. Germline V lookup: CDR1 SGHNT, CDR2 YYREEE (reference sequence). The CDR3 runs to 14 residues. The CDR3 is CASSLEGSNQPQHF. The CDR3, as DNA: TGTGCCAGCAGCTTGGAGGGAAGCAATCAGCCCCAGCATTTT.

A word on this clonotype: Relative to the germline gene, one junction end is altered; a read error may explain this. This chain links TRBV28 with TRBJ2-1; 12 positions match TRBD2. This CDR3 is built from 15 residues. The germline V gene has CDR1 MDHEN and CDR2 SYDVKM. The CDR3 region has the DNA TGTGCCAGGATACTAGCGGGGGGTAGAAACAATCAGCAGTTCTTC. Residues: CARILAGGRNNQQFF.

This clonotype has more than one count but fewer than ten. The J gene is TRBJ1-1, the V gene TRBV5-5; D gene unclear. This CDR3 is built from 15 residues. Trimming removed 0 bases at V and 6 bases at J, with 15 bases between. Germline lookup yields CDR1 SGHKS and CDR2 YYEKEE (reference sequence). The CDR3 nucleotides read TGTGCCAGCAGCTTGGTAGATCGGACGCACTCTGAAGCTTTCTTT. Translated, it gives CASSLVDRTHSEAFF.

This clonotype was counted many times. The gene calls are TRBV6-1 and TRBJ1-6; D gene unclear. Trimming took 7 bases from V and 7 from J, leaving 8 bases between them. This CDR3 is 12 amino acids long. Germline V gene sequence: CDR1 MNHNS, CDR2 SASEGT. The CDR3 is CASTGFNSPLHF. CDR3 DNA sequence: TGTGCCAGCACCGGGTTCAATTCACCCCTCCACTTT.

A note on this clonotype: Given a much more abundant clone one base away, this may be a read error. The V and J genes are TRBV2 and TRBJ1-5; a weak D match, TRBD1 (6 bases). The CDR3 is 15 residues long. Germline V lookup: CDR1 SNHLY, CDR2 FYNNEI. The germline V and J ends were trimmed by 5 bases and 3 bases, with 14 bases remaining between them. The CDR3 sequence: CASSPGTPNNQPQHF. CDR3 nucleotide sequence: TGTGCCAGCAGTCCCGGGACACCCAACAATCAGCCCCAGCATTTT.

To note about this clonotype: Possible read error: a much larger clone is one base away. The chain couples TRBV12-3 or TRBV12-4 to TRBJ1-1, with D unclear. Trimming removed 6 bases at V and 0 bases at J, with 11 bases between. The CDR3 contains 14 residues. CDR3: CASRFSQMNTEAFF. CDR3 DNA sequence: TGTGCCAGCAGATTTAGCCAGATGAACACTGAAGCTTTCTTT.

This clonotype has ten or more counts. The V gene is TRBV20-1, the J gene TRBJ1-1; D gene uncertain. Germline V gives CDR1 DFQATT, CDR2 SNEGSKA (reference sequence). Between the trimmed V and J ends, which lost 0 bases and 0 bases, there was a span of 11 bases. This CDR3 spans 15 amino acids. The CDR3 is CSARDRQTLNTEAFF. CDR3 in DNA: TGCAGTGCTAGAGATAGGCAGACACTGAACACTGAAGCTTTCTTT.

This clonotype was counted at least ten times. The genes are TRBV29-1 and TRBJ1-2, with D possibly being TRBD1 (5 bases). This CDR3 spans 13 amino acids. Between the trimmed V and J ends, which lost 2 bases and 7 bases, there was a span of 14 bases. Germline V lookup: CDR1 SQVTM, CDR2 ANQGSEA. CDR3 residues: CSVERGLAAGYTF. The CDR3 nucleotides are TGCAGCGTTGAACGGGGGTTAGCGGCTGGCTACACCTTC.

This clonotype was recorded only once. A read error may be the cause here, since a much bigger clone is one base away. This rearrangement joins TRBV5-4 to TRBJ2-5, with unresolved D. CDR3 length: 15 amino acids. Germline V lookup: CDR1 SGHNT, CDR2 YYREEE (reference sequence). CDR3 residues: CASSLGRILQEAQYF. The CDR3, as DNA: TGTGCCAGCAGCTTGGGTAGGATTCTCCAAGAGGCCCAGTACTTC.

Many counts were recorded for this clonotype. The rearrangement links TRBV2 to TRBJ2-5, with D tentatively TRBD1 or TRBD2 (5 bases each). V was clipped by 2 bases and J by 9 bases, with 16 bases between them. The CDR3 sequence is 14 residues long. In germline, CDR1 is SNHLY, CDR2 FYNNEI. In nucleotides, the CDR3 is TGTGCCAGCAGTGAAAGGGGTAGTGACGGGGCCCAGTACTTC. It translates to CASSERGSDGAQYF.